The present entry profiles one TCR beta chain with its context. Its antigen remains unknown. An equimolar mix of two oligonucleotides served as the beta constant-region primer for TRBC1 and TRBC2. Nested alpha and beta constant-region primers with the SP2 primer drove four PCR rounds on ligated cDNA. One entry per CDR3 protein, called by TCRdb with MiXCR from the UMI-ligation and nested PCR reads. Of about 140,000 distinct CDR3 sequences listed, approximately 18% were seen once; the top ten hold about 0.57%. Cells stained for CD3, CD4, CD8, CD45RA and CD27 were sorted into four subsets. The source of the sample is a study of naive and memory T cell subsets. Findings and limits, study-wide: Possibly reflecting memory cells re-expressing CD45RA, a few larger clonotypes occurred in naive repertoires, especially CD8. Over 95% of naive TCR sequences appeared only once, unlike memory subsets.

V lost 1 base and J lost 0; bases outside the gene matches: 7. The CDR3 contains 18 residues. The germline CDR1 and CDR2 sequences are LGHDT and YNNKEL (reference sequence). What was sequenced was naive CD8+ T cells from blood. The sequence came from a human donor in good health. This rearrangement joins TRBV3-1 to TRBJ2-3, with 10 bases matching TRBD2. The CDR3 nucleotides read TGTGCCAGCAGCCAAGCCCTAGCGGGAGAGCCTAGCACAGATACGCAGTATTTT. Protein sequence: CASSQALAGEPSTDTQYF.